The next 19 T cell receptor beta chains were all read from a single sample in a study of T cells expressing NK-cell markers (dated by TCRdb to about 2020). Receptor libraries were prepared by 5' RACE. The listed sequencing device is Illumina HiSeq 2000. TCRdb reprocessed the raw reads; every CDR3 protein sequence is a single record, and DNA is not supplied. The table held for this sample gives 550,000 to 600,000 distinct CDR3 sequences. The ten largest clones represent approximately 4% of the sample. What was sequenced was blood T cells: a sorted CD56 or NKG2C T cell subset, CD4+ or CD8+ T cells, or bulk PBMC T cells (not recorded which). The receptors were gathered from a man aged 18 to 30 in good health. Donor details come from another sample of the same person, matched by shared clones.

The V and J genes are TRBV7-9 and TRBJ1-6; TCRdb's assignment of TRBD1 cannot be checked, as there is no DNA. The CDR3 length is 16 residues. Germline lookup yields CDR1 SEHNR and CDR2 FQNEAQ (reference sequence). CDR3 sequence: CASSSNQGRGNSPLHF.

The chain uses TRBV5-1 and TRBJ2-2; TCRdb's D call, TRBD1, is unchecked because there is no DNA. Per the germline V gene, CDR1 is SGHRS and CDR2 is YFSETQ. The CDR3 totals 16 residues. CDR3 in amino acids: CASSPRGRVDTGELFF.

V usage is TRBV6-5 and J usage is TRBJ2-7; the TCRdb call, TRBD1, lacks DNA for checking. CDR1 is MNHEY, CDR2 SVGAGI, per germline. The CDR3 spans 15 residues. The CDR3: CASSYSGHIPTEQYF.

The chain joins TRBV7-9 to TRBJ2-7; TCRdb's assignment of TRBD1 cannot be checked, as there is no DNA. This CDR3 comprises 16 residues. Germline V gene lookup returns CDR1 SEHNR and CDR2 FQNEAQ (reference sequence). This CDR3 is CASSLTAGQGIYEQYF.

The chain is built from TRBV15 and TRBJ2-3; the D call of TRBD2 rests on TCRdb alone, since no DNA is present to check it. Germline values: CDR1 LNHNV, CDR2 YYDKDF (reference sequence). The CDR3 has 15 amino acids. The CDR3 spells CATSRLGESTDTQYF.

This rearrangement joins TRBV28 to TRBJ2-7. Per the germline V gene, CDR1 is MDHEN and CDR2 is SYDVKM. The CDR3 has 14 amino acids. The CDR3 spells CASSSLIDSLEQYF.

The gene calls are TRBV2 and TRBJ2-1; TCRdb's D gene call, TRBD1, goes unchecked for lack of DNA. Germline V gene data show CDR1 as SNHLY and CDR2 as FYNNEI. CDR3 length equals 13 residues. This CDR3 reads CASSVVRAHEQFF.

CDR3 sequence reads: CASSPTFVAGGRGEQFF. V usage is TRBV6-1 and J usage is TRBJ2-1; TCRdb proposes TRBD2, but this gene call is untestable without DNA. The CDR3 length is 17 residues. Germline loops: CDR1 MNHNS, CDR2 SASEGT.

This chain joins TRBV20-1 and TRBJ2-1; with no DNA, the TCRdb D assignment of TRBD2 cannot be verified. The length of the CDR3 is 16 residues. Germline V gene sequence: CDR1 DFQATT, CDR2 SNEGSKA (reference sequence). The CDR3 loop is CSANTGGDYSYNEQFF.

The chain joins TRBV12-3 or TRBV12-4 to TRBJ2-3; the D call from TCRdb, TRBD1, cannot be confirmed without DNA. The CDR3 totals 13 residues. The CDR3 reads CASTGGATDTQYF.

This chain links TRBV7-2 with TRBJ2-7. In germline, CDR1 is SGHTA, CDR2 FQGNSA. This CDR3 has 16 amino acids. CDR3 in amino acids: CASSLGVAGSSYEQYF. The complete variable domain, with remaining parts taken from reference TRBV7-2 and TRBJ2-7, reads GAGVSQSPSNKVTEKGKDVELRCDPISGHTALYWYRQSLGQGLEFLIYFQGNSAPDKSGLPSDRFSAERTGGSVSTLTIQRTQQEDSAVYLCASSLGVAGSSYEQYFGPGTRLTVT.

The rearrangement links TRBV7-2 to TRBJ2-1; absent DNA, TCRdb's TRBD2 call cannot be checked. Germline loops: CDR1 SGHTA, CDR2 FQGNSA. CDR3 length: 16 residues. The CDR3: CASNEAGISSYNEQFF.

The chain couples TRBV10-3 to TRBJ2-3; TCRdb proposes TRBD2, but this gene call is untestable without DNA. Looked up from germline, CDR1 is ENHRY and CDR2 is SYGVKD. The CDR3 runs to 14 residues. CDR3 sequence reads: CAISVAGGTDTQYF.

The chain carries TRBV12-3 or TRBV12-4 and TRBJ2-3; the TCRdb call, TRBD1, lacks DNA for checking. This CDR3 is built from 15 residues. The CDR3 is CASNLRDTSTDTQYF.

The chain recombines TRBV20-1 with TRBJ2-1; as DNA is missing, the TRBD2 call by TCRdb cannot be tested. Germline CDR1 DFQATT, CDR2 SNEGSKA (reference sequence). The CDR3 has 16 amino acids. CDR3 loop: CSARDEWIAGVNEQFF.

V and J are TRBV6-1 and TRBJ1-1; TCRdb indicates TRBD1, and absent DNA this call remains unverified. Germline V gene sequence: CDR1 MNHNS, CDR2 SASEGT. The CDR3 has 14 amino acids. CDR3 region: CATTPSGSGTEAFF.

The chain's CDR3 is CASSLGTEQFF. The chain couples TRBV5-1 to TRBJ2-1; without DNA, the TCRdb call of TRBD1 cannot be checked. The CDR3 spans 11 residues. CDR1 SGHRS and CDR2 YFSETQ come from the germline V gene.

The V call is TRBV3-1, the J call TRBJ2-6; the D call from TCRdb, TRBD1, cannot be confirmed without DNA. The CDR3 totals 16 residues. Germline values: CDR1 LGHDT, CDR2 YNNKEL (reference sequence). CDR3 sequence reads: CASSLRTGAGANVLTF.

This chain joins TRBV12-3 or TRBV12-4 and TRBJ2-3; TCRdb calls TRBD2, which cannot be checked without DNA. The CDR3 totals 13 residues. The CDR3 spells CASSPGAGITQYF.